This paragraph reports one T cell receptor (beta chain). Its target is not known. Unstimulated Tregs (CD4+CD25+CD127-) and CD4+CD25- non-Tregs were sorted from PBMCs. This sample stems from a study of Tregs in tolerant kidney transplant recipients. General study results and limits: The small number of patients limits these findings pending further validation. Biological reproducibility was not directly addressed in this study. Activated donor B cell expansion appeared to reveal the most relevant donor-specific TCRbeta repertoire.

Generated by immunoSEQ multiplex PCR, the TCRdb table keeps only in-frame clones and is missing some. The sample consists of 68,000 or so clones, roughly 84% of them appearing once. CDR3 length equals 16 residues. The junction had 2 bases not matched to a gene; V was cut back by 0 bases and J by 2 bases. Germline-derived CDR1 and CDR2 are SGHRS and YFSETQ. This chain uses TRBV5-1 with TRBJ2-6; 7 bases are a match to TRBD2. The sequenced sample consisted of CD4+ T cells from blood. The receptor was isolated from a human donor in good health. The CDR3 sequence is CASSLAGGAGANVLTF. CDR3 sequence (DNA): TGCGCCAGCAGCTTGGCGGGGGGAGCTGGGGCCAACGTCCTGACTTTC.